The next 11 T cell receptor beta chains were all read from a single sample in a study of cytomegalovirus exposure and HLA in healthy donors. Profiled with immunoSEQ multiplex PCR; TCRdb holds only in-frame clones, not every one. The sample lists around 73,000 clones; about 90% were seen once. Sequencing was carried out using PBMCs. The receptor set was obtained from a woman aged 18-29 years in good health and CMV-seropositive.

This clone occurred a few times. This CDR3 is CARGGGGTNTGELFF. In DNA, the CDR3 is TGCGCCCGCGGCGGGGGGGGAACGAACACCGGGGAGCTGTTTTTT. The gene calls are TRBV5-1 and TRBJ2-2; 9 nucleotides line up with TRBD2. Germline CDR1 is SGHRS and CDR2 is YFSETQ. This CDR3 is 15 amino acids long. V was pared by 10 bases and J by 0 bases, with 7 bases of the junction left unmatched.

The V gene is TRBV2, the J gene TRBJ2-1; D not certain. The CDR3 loop spans 12 amino acids. Germline V lookup: CDR1 SNHLY, CDR2 FYNNEI. Trimming removed 8 bases at V and 7 bases at J, with 12 bases between. The CDR3 protein is CASAVPVNEQFF. CDR3 nucleotides: TGTGCCAGCGCGGTCCCTGTAAATGAGCAGTTCTTC. The complete variable domain, with remaining parts taken from reference TRBV2 and TRBJ2-1, reads EPEVTQTPSHQVTQMGQEVILRCVPISNHLYFYWYRQILGQKVEFLVSFYNNEISEKSEIFDDQFSVERPDGSNFTLKIRSTKLEDSAMYFCASAVPVNEQFFGPGTRLTVL.

The V gene is TRBV7-6, the J gene TRBJ2-3; possibly TRBD2 for D (6 bases). Per the germline V gene, CDR1 is SGHVS and CDR2 is FNYEAQ. V lost 1 base, J lost 0 bases, and 8 bases lay in between. The CDR3 has 15 residues. CDR3 DNA sequence: TGTGCCAGCAGCTTAGTAGCGGCTAGCACAGATACGCAGTATTTT. Translating it yields CASSLVAASTDTQYF. Drawing the rest from reference TRBV7-6 and TRBJ2-3, the complete variable domain is GAGVSQSPRYKVTKRGQDVALRCDPISGHVSLYWYRQALGQGPEFLTYFNYEAQQDKSGLPNDRFSAERPEGSISTLTIQRTEQRDSAMYRCASSLVAASTDTQYFGPGTRLTVL.

V is TRBV7-9 and J is TRBJ1-1, with 9 bases matching TRBD1. CDR1 and CDR2 from the germline V gene are SEHNR and FQNEAQ (reference sequence). The V gene end was trimmed by 6 bases and the J gene end by 4 bases; junction bases not matched to a gene: 18. The CDR3 sequence is 18 residues long. CDR3 sequence (DNA): TGTGCCAGCAGTCCGGACCTCCGGGACAGGGCTATTGGCACTGAAGCTTTCTTT. It is translated as CASSPDLRDRAIGTEAFF.

The V call is TRBV2, the J call TRBJ2-1; 7 bases match TRBD1. Germline trimming cut 4 bases from V and 3 bases from J; bases unmatched to any gene: 12. Looked up from germline, CDR1 is SNHLY and CDR2 is FYNNEI. The CDR3 contains 17 residues. CDR3 loop: CASSASLQGFGYNEQFF. DNA for the CDR3: TGTGCCAGCAGTGCCTCCTTACAGGGGTTTGGCTACAATGAGCAGTTCTTC.

The rearrangement links TRBV9 to TRBJ2-1, with 7 nucleotides matching TRBD2. The CDR3 runs 16 residues. The V gene end was trimmed by 0 bases and the J gene end by 0 bases; junction bases not matched to a gene: 3. Germline V CDR1 and CDR2: SGDLS, YYNGEE. CDR3 coding DNA: TGTGCCAGCAGCGTAGGGACTAGGTCCTCCTACAATGAGCAGTTCTTC. This encodes CASSVGTRSSYNEQFF. The whole variable domain, remainder taken from reference TRBV9 and TRBJ2-1, is DSGVTQTPKHLITATGQRVTLRCSPRSGDLSVYWYQQSLDQGLQFLIQYYNGEERAKGNILERFSAQQFPDLHSELNLSSLELGDSALYFCASSVGTRSSYNEQFFGPGTRLTVL.

The chain employs TRBV5-1 and TRBJ2-1; 8 nucleotides align to TRBD1. CDR3 length: 15 residues. Germline trimming cut 4 bases from V and 8 bases from J; bases unmatched to any gene: 11. Germline V gene lookup returns CDR1 SGHRS and CDR2 YFSETQ. For the CDR3, the DNA is TGCGCCAGCAGCCCCGGGACAGGCCCGGGGGATGAGCAGTTCTTC. It yields the protein CASSPGTGPGDEQFF. The full variable domain, with the rest looked up from reference TRBV5-1 and TRBJ2-1, is KAGVTQTPRYLIKTRGQQVTLSCSPISGHRSVSWYQQTPGQGLQFLFEYFSETQRNKGNFPGRFSGRQFSNSRSEMNVSTLELGDSALYLCASSPGTGPGDEQFFGPGTRLTVL.

This clone was picked up one time. This chain links TRBV4-3 with TRBJ1-2; 7 positions agree with TRBD1. Trimming took 4 bases from V and 5 from J; bases not matched to a gene: 7. The CDR3 extends over 14 amino acids. Germline loops: CDR1 LGHNA, CDR2 YSLEER. CDR3 in DNA: TGCGCCAGCAGCCCCCGGGACAGCTTATATGGCTACACCTTC. Translating gives CASSPRDSLYGYTF.

The J gene is TRBJ2-7, the V gene TRBV28; 12 positions match TRBD2. Trimming took 3 bases from V and 0 from J; bases not matched to a gene: 9. Germline-derived CDR1 and CDR2 are MDHEN and SYDVKM. The CDR3 loop spans 18 amino acids. The CDR3 nucleotides are TGTGCCAGCAGTTTTTCCGGACTAGCGGGACTAAGCTCCTACGAGCAGTACTTC. Protein: CASSFSGLAGLSSYEQYF. Complete variable domain (other parts from reference TRBV28 and TRBJ2-7): DVKVTQSSRYLVKRTGEKVFLECVQDMDHENMFWYRQDPGLGLRLIYFSYDVKMKEKGDIPEGYSVSREKKERFSLILESASTNQTSMYLCASSFSGLAGLSSYEQYFGPGTRLTVT.

The chain has TRBV7-9 and TRBJ2-5; 10 nucleotides agree with TRBD2. Trimming cost V 1 base and J 0 bases; bases outside gene matches: 11. Germline assignment: CDR1 SEHNR and CDR2 FQNEAQ (reference sequence). The CDR3 spans 19 residues. CDR3 sequence: CASSLVPLAGVKYQETQYF. CDR3 sequence (DNA): TGTGCCAGCAGCTTAGTACCCCTAGCGGGGGTCAAGTACCAAGAGACCCAGTACTTC.

The chain employs TRBV7-6 and TRBJ2-1; 9 bases are a match to TRBD2. This CDR3 comprises 15 residues. The germline gives CDR1 SGHVS, CDR2 FNYEAQ. J was trimmed by 7 bases and V by 5 bases; bases with no gene match: 9. The CDR3 spells CASSPSWTSDNEQFF. CDR3 coding DNA: TGTGCCAGCAGCCCCTCCTGGACTAGCGATAATGAGCAGTTCTTC.